This T cell receptor beta chain stems from a study of cytomegalovirus exposure and HLA in healthy donors. The CDR3 has 15 amino acids. Germline CDR1 is SGHRS and CDR2 is YFSETQ. Of note for this clone: The junction departs from germline at one end; a sequencing error may be responsible.

PCR amplification relied on 60 Vbeta primers (plus 13 Jbeta primers). Clones were sequenced by immunoSEQ multiplex PCR, and TCRdb holds only the in-frame ones, with some missing. The sample lists around 100,000 clones, 70% to 80% occurring once. This sequence joins TRBV5-1 and TRBJ1-5; D is perhaps TRBD1 (5 bases). The source is a woman aged 40 to 55 in good health and CMV-seronegative. Sequencing was performed on PBMCs. The CDR3 region is CAGSPGQGGGQPQHF. In DNA, the CDR3 is TGCGCCGGCAGCCCTGGTCAGGGAGGCGGTCAGCCCCAGCATTTT.